The 9 T cell receptor beta chains in this list originate from one sample, sequenced in a study of Ad26.COV2.S vaccination and SARS-CoV-2 variants. Assay used: immunoSEQ multiplex PCR; TCRdb lists only in-frame clones, some missing. The sample holds 400,000 to 500,000 clones, 88% seen once. Indicated treatment: some 19 received Ad26.COV2.S at low or high dose, single or two shots; roughly five received placebo; per-sample allocation not given. Specimen acquisition occurred on day 63 following the initial vaccine or placebo injection. The sequencing here drew on peripheral blood, taken in a trial of Ad26.COV2.S vaccine versus placebo. Receptors originate from a person aged 18 to 59 who received the Ad26.COV2.S COVID-19 vaccine or a placebo.

This chain uses TRBV7-9 with TRBJ2-2, with TRBD1 matching over 7 bases. CDR3 size: 17 residues. Per germline, CDR1 SEHNR and CDR2 FQNEAQ (reference sequence). V was pared by 5 bases and J by 3 bases, with 12 bases of the junction left unmatched. DNA for the CDR3: TGTGCCAGCAGCACCAGGAGGACAGGCTTCTACACCGGGGAGCTGTTTTTT. Translating gives CASSTRRTGFYTGELFF.

This chain links TRBV27 with TRBJ2-7; 9 bases fit TRBD2. Trimming at V came to 2 bases and at J to 4 bases, leaving 3 bases not matched to a gene. CDR3 length: 14 amino acids. The V gene's germline CDR1 is MNHEY and CDR2 SMNVEV (reference sequence). DNA of the CDR3: TGTGCCAGCAGTTTAGGGACTAGCTTTTACGAGCAGTACTTC. Protein sequence: CASSLGTSFYEQYF.

The chain is built from TRBV9 and TRBJ2-3; no clear D. CDR1 is SGDLS, CDR2 YYNGEE, per germline. V was pared by 1 base and J by 7 bases, with 37 bases between. This CDR3 has 22 amino acids. CDR3 nucleotide sequence: TGTGCCAGCAGCGTAATCCCGGATCTAAACCATATTCAGCACGCCAAACCATATACGCAGTATTTT. It is translated as CASSVIPDLNHIQHAKPYTQYF. Looking up the rest from reference TRBV9 and TRBJ2-3 gives the full variable domain: DSGVTQTPKHLITATGQRVTLRCSPRSGDLSVYWYQQSLDQGLQFLIQYYNGEERAKGNILERFSAQQFPDLHSELNLSSLELGDSALYFCASSVIPDLNHIQHAKPYTQYFGPGTRLTVL.

The genes are TRBV13 and TRBJ2-5; possible D gene TRBD1, 6 bases. Looked up from germline, CDR1 is PRHDT and CDR2 is FYEKMQ (reference sequence). Trimming stripped 2 bases from V and 5 bases from J, with 15 bases between. There are 15 residues in the CDR3. The CDR3 nucleotides are TGTGCCAGCAGCTTACGGTCAGGGGTGAAGGAGACCCAGTACTTC. Translation gives CASSLRSGVKETQYF.

This clone was counted once. The chain couples TRBV4-2 to TRBJ1-2; D is perhaps TRBD1 (5 bases). The CDR3 has 14 amino acids. Germline assignment: CDR1 LGHNA and CDR2 YNFKEQ. Trimming shortened V by 0 bases and J by 8 bases, and 13 bases separated the two germline ends. The CDR3: CASSQEVGDRGYTF. The CDR3, as DNA: TGTGCCAGCAGCCAAGAGGTGGGGGATAGGGGCTACACCTTC.

The chain couples TRBV19 to TRBJ1-2; D remains ambiguous. V lost 10 bases to trimming and J lost 2 bases, with 11 bases between them. The CDR3 contains 12 residues. CDR1 LNHDA and CDR2 SQIVND come from the germline V gene (reference sequence). CDR3 coding DNA: TGTGCCACCTCACCGGGGAACTATGGCTACACCTTC. Protein sequence: CATSPGNYGYTF. The whole variable domain, remainder taken from reference TRBV19 and TRBJ1-2, is DGGITQSPKYLFRKEGQNVTLSCEQNLNHDAMYWYRQDPGQGLRLIYYSQIVNDFQKGDIAEGYSVSREKKESFPLTVTSAQKNPTAFYLCATSPGNYGYTFGSGTRLTVV.

The V call is TRBV6-2 or TRBV6-3, the J call TRBJ1-6; D is ambiguous. V lost 4 bases to trimming and J lost 7 bases, with 11 bases between them. There are 14 residues in the CDR3. CDR1 and CDR2 (germline): MNHEY, SVGEGT. The CDR3 reads CASSSGWENSPLHF. The CDR3 DNA is TGTGCCAGCAGTTCCGGCTGGGAGAATTCACCCCTCCACTTT.

The chain uses TRBV20-1 and TRBJ2-7; no definite D call. In germline, CDR1 is DFQATT, CDR2 SNEGSKA (reference sequence). V gave up 3 bases and J gave up 2 bases, with 14 bases separating them. This CDR3 is built from 14 residues. DNA of the CDR3: TGCAGTGCTAGTTCAATTAGGCCCCCCTACGAGCAGTACTTC. Its translation: CSASSIRPPYEQYF.

The chain recombines TRBV7-3 with TRBJ2-2; D might be TRBD2 (6 bases). The CDR3 spans 16 residues. Trimming pared 2 bases from V and 2 bases from J, leaving 12 bases between. Germline values: CDR1 SGHTA, CDR2 FQGTGA. Here the CDR3 reads CASSLSGTFNTGELFF. Here the CDR3 DNA reads TGTGCCAGCAGCTTATCAGGGACTTTCAACACCGGGGAGCTGTTTTTT.